One sample yielded the 17 T cell receptor beta chains listed below, sequenced in a study of cytomegalovirus exposure and HLA in healthy donors. PCR used 60 Vbeta primers and 13 Jbeta primers. The protocol was immunoSEQ multiplex PCR, while the TCRdb copy is restricted to in-frame clones and leaves out a portion. The data hold approximately 150,000 clones, with 75% to 85% observed a single time. Source material: PBMCs. The receptors originated from a man younger than 45 in good health and CMV-seropositive.

The chain recombines TRBV19 with TRBJ1-2, with 11 bases fitting TRBD1. Unmatched junction bases numbered 6, after V lost 3 bases and J lost 3 bases. The germline V gene has CDR1 LNHDA and CDR2 SQIVND (reference sequence). This CDR3 spans 16 amino acids. The CDR3 DNA reads as TGTGCCAGTAGTATTCTCGGACAGGGGGCGGACTATGGCTACACCTTC. Encoded protein: CASSILGQGADYGYTF.

The J gene is TRBJ2-1, the V gene TRBV27; 8 positions agree with TRBD2. V shed 4 bases, J shed 1 base, and the junction held 3 bases outside the gene matches. Germline assignment: CDR1 MNHEY and CDR2 SMNVEV (reference sequence). CDR3 length: 15 residues. The CDR3, as DNA: TGTGCCAGCAGTTCCTTAGCGGGGTCCTACAATGAGCAGTTCTTC. It translates to CASSSLAGSYNEQFF.

The chain is built from TRBV12-2 and TRBJ2-2; the table's D gene call, TRBD2, was not cross checked with the DNA. TRBV12-2 is described as a pseudogene. The CDR3 is 16 amino acids. The CDR3 DNA sequence: TGTGCAAGTCGCTTATTGAGGAGCCCCGACACCGGGGAGCTGTTTTTT. Translating gives CASRLLRSPDTGELFF.

This clone has just one count. This chain joins TRBV30 and TRBJ1-4; D unresolved. V dropped 2 bases and J dropped 6 bases, with 13 bases sitting between them. This CDR3 spans 14 amino acids. Germline-derived CDR1 and CDR2 are GTSNPN and SVGIG (reference sequence). CDR3 sequence reads: CAWSWRERDEKLFF. CDR3 DNA sequence: TGTGCCTGGAGTTGGAGGGAACGTGATGAAAAACTGTTTTTT.

The genes are TRBV5-6 and TRBJ2-3; 7 bases agree with TRBD1. The CDR3 contains 15 residues. V trimming: 0 bases; J trimming: 0 bases; junction bases outside the gene matches: 1. Germline CDR1 and CDR2: SGHDT and YYEEEE. CDR3 loop: CASSLVQGSTDTQYF. The CDR3, as DNA: TGTGCCAGCAGCTTGGTACAGGGGAGCACAGATACGCAGTATTTT.

The rearrangement links TRBV13 to TRBJ1-1; D might be TRBD1 (6 bases). V dropped 4 bases and J dropped 5 bases, with 17 bases sitting between them. The CDR3 consists of 15 residues. The germline gives CDR1 PRHDT, CDR2 FYEKMQ (reference sequence). The CDR3 region has the DNA TGTGCCAGCAGCTCCCGGGGGGGGGCTGGGACTGAAGCTTTCTTT. It codes for CASSSRGGAGTEAFF.

The chain recombines TRBV7-9 with TRBJ1-1; tentatively, D is TRBD1 (5 bases). Between the trimmed V and J ends, which lost 5 bases and 0 bases, there was a span of 13 bases. The CDR3 runs 15 residues. From germline, CDR1 is SEHNR and CDR2 FQNEAQ (reference sequence). CDR3 sequence reads: CASSLWGGMNTEAFF. The CDR3 DNA reads as TGTGCCAGCAGCCTGTGGGGGGGAATGAACACTGAAGCTTTCTTT.

CDR3 sequence: CASSLDLAGVQETQYF. CDR3 nucleotide sequence: TGTGCCAGCAGCTTAGACCTAGCGGGAGTACAAGAGACCCAGTACTTC. The J gene is TRBJ2-5, the V gene TRBV7-9, with 10 bases that match TRBD2. This CDR3 region has 16 residues. Trimming removed 1 base from V and 2 bases from J; junction bases left unmatched: 4. Germline-derived CDR1 and CDR2 are SEHNR and FQNEAQ (reference sequence).

J is TRBJ2-7 and V is TRBV6-1; D is perhaps TRBD1 (5 bases). The germline CDR1 and CDR2 sequences are MNHNS and SASEGT. V shed 6 bases and J shed 5 bases, with 20 bases lying between them. This CDR3 spans 15 amino acids. This CDR3 is CASSPIRPVGDEQYF. CDR3 bases: TGTGCCAGCAGCCCAATCCGGCCCGTAGGGGACGAGCAGTACTTC.

This rearrangement joins TRBV6-5 to TRBJ2-2; D is perhaps TRBD2 (6 bases). Germline V lookup: CDR1 MNHEY, CDR2 SVGAGI. The CDR3 sequence is 14 residues long. The ends were cut back, 10 bases at V and 5 bases at J, with 17 bases in the middle. CDR3 loop: CAISPGRGTGELFF. The DNA of the CDR3 is TGTGCCATCTCTCCTGGCCGGGGGACCGGGGAGCTGTTTTTT.

This clone was recorded only once. This specimen includes other DNA sequences encoding the same CDR3. The chain uses TRBV7-2 and TRBJ2-7, with 7 nucleotides matching TRBD1. The germline V gene has CDR1 SGHTA and CDR2 FQGNSA. The CDR3 has 13 residues. The V gene end was trimmed by 5 bases and the J gene end by 3 bases; junction bases not matched to a gene: 4. The CDR3 DNA sequence: TGTGCCAGCAGCCCCCGGACAGGCTACGAGCAGTACTTC. Protein sequence: CASSPRTGYEQYF.

The chain uses TRBV7-8 and TRBJ2-1; 7 positions match TRBD1. This CDR3 comprises 16 residues. Trimming took 5 bases from V and 4 from J; bases not matched to a gene: 11. Germline-derived CDR1 and CDR2 are SGHVS and FQNEAQ. CDR3 DNA sequence: TGTGCCAGCAGCGTAGGGTCCGGGACAGTATACAATGAGCAGTTCTTC. Its protein product is CASSVGSGTVYNEQFF.

The gene calls are TRBV5-1 and TRBJ2-2, with 7 bases lining up with TRBD1. Germline V gives CDR1 SGHRS, CDR2 YFSETQ. Germline trimming cut 4 bases from V and 6 bases from J; bases unmatched to any gene: 12. This CDR3 comprises 16 residues. In DNA, the CDR3 is TGCGCCAGCAGCCCGGACAGGTCAGCAGGGGCCGGGGAGCTGTTTTTT. This translates into CASSPDRSAGAGELFF. Full variable domain (missing parts from reference TRBV5-1 and TRBJ2-2): KAGVTQTPRYLIKTRGQQVTLSCSPISGHRSVSWYQQTPGQGLQFLFEYFSETQRNKGNFPGRFSGRQFSNSRSEMNVSTLELGDSALYLCASSPDRSAGAGELFFGEGSRLTVL.

This sequence joins TRBV6-5 and TRBJ2-7; 12 bases agree with TRBD1. CDR1 and CDR2 (germline): MNHEY, SVGAGI. The CDR3 consists of 13 residues. J was trimmed by 3 bases and V by 8 bases; bases with no gene match: 2. The CDR3 bases are TGTGCCAGCGGGACAGGGGGCCTCTACGAGCAGTACTTC. It encodes CASGTGGLYEQYF.

The V call is TRBV28, the J call TRBJ2-5, with TRBD2 identical over 7 bases. V shed 3 bases and J 5 bases; nucleotides not matched to a gene: 3. This CDR3 has 13 residues. From germline, CDR1 is MDHEN and CDR2 SYDVKM. The DNA for the CDR3 is TGTGCCAGCAGTTTTGGGGGGGTTGAGACCCAGTACTTC. Protein product: CASSFGGVETQYF.

V usage is TRBV5-1 and J usage is TRBJ2-5, with 8 nucleotides matching TRBD2. V lost 0 bases, J lost 5 bases, and 9 bases stayed unmatched. Germline loops: CDR1 SGHRS, CDR2 YFSETQ. CDR3 length: 16 residues. CDR3 nucleotides: TGCGCCAGCAGCTTGGAGGGGAGCGGGGGTAGTGAGACCCAGTACTTC. It codes for CASSLEGSGGSETQYF.

This clone was picked up one time. The same CDR3 also results from other DNA sequences found in this sample. The V and J genes are TRBV7-9 and TRBJ2-7; tentative D call: TRBD1 (6 bases). Germline V gene sequence: CDR1 SEHNR, CDR2 FQNEAQ (reference sequence). The CDR3 loop spans 12 amino acids. Trimming pared 5 bases from V and 4 bases from J, leaving 9 bases between. The CDR3 DNA reads TGTGCCAGCAGCCTCACAGGGTACGAGCAGTACTTC. This gives the protein CASSLTGYEQYF. The full variable domain, completed using reference TRBV7-9 and TRBJ2-7, is DTGVSQNPRHKITKRGQNVTFRCDPISEHNRLYWYRQTLGQGPEFLTYFQNEAQLEKSRLLSDRFSAERPKGSFSTLEIQRTEQGDSAMYLCASSLTGYEQYFGPGTRLTVT.